The 10 T cell receptor beta chains below come from one sample, sequenced in a study of CD8 T cells in Susac syndrome. RNA totalling roughly 0.45 to 1 ug underwent reverse transcription with random hexamers. TCRdb processed the immunoSEQ multiplex PCR reads anew with MiXCR; each CDR3 protein has one entry. The repertoire holds approximately 300,000 distinct CDR3 sequences, with about 91% as singletons. Sequencing was performed on CD8+ T cells from PBMCs. Source of these receptors: a human donor with multiple sclerosis.

This sequence joins TRBV28 and TRBJ2-3; TRBD2 aligns across 7 bases. The junction had 6 bases not matched to a gene; V was cut back by 6 bases and J by 3 bases. The CDR3 is 14 amino acids. Germline V gene lookup returns CDR1 MDHEN and CDR2 SYDVKM. CDR3 loop: CASSASSGTDTQYF. The CDR3 nucleotides read TGTGCCAGCAGCGCCTCTAGCGGAACAGATACGCAGTATTTT.

This clonotype is a singleton in its sample. The chain combines TRBV20-1 with TRBJ1-1, with D perhaps matching TRBD1 (6 bases). The V and J ends lost 0 bases and 4 bases respectively, with 18 bases between them. This CDR3 region has 16 residues. CDR1 DFQATT and CDR2 SNEGSKA come from the germline V gene (reference sequence). CDR3: CSARDKNRERGTEAFF. Written as DNA, the CDR3 is TGCAGTGCTAGAGATAAGAACAGGGAGAGGGGCACTGAAGCTTTCTTT.

This clonotype showed up just a few times. The rearrangement links TRBV11-3 to TRBJ1-2; D ambiguous. CDR1 and CDR2 from the germline V gene are SGHNT and YENEEA. This CDR3 is built from 15 residues. V was trimmed by 8 bases and J by 5 bases, leaving 21 bases between them. CDR3 nucleotides: TGTGCCAGCTGCGACGCGGCTCCCACAGCGTATGGCTACACCTTC. As protein: CASCDAAPTAYGYTF.

This clonotype has only a few counts. The rearrangement links TRBV19 to TRBJ2-1, with 8 bases fitting TRBD2. Per the germline V gene, CDR1 is LNHDA and CDR2 is SQIVND (reference sequence). The CDR3 length is 14 residues. Unmatched junction bases numbered 1, after V lost 1 base and J lost 5 bases. CDR3 nucleotides: TGTGCCAGTAGTATAGCGGGAGGGCACAATGAGCAGTTCTTC. Translated, it gives CASSIAGGHNEQFF. Looking up the rest from reference TRBV19 and TRBJ2-1 gives the full variable domain: DGGITQSPKYLFRKEGQNVTLSCEQNLNHDAMYWYRQDPGQGLRLIYYSQIVNDFQKGDIAEGYSVSREKKESFPLTVTSAQKNPTAFYLCASSIAGGHNEQFFGPGTRLTVL.

J is TRBJ2-7 and V is TRBV27; D ambiguous. This CDR3 is 12 amino acids long. Germline V gives CDR1 MNHEY, CDR2 SMNVEV (reference sequence). The V gene lost 2 bases and the J gene lost 10 bases, with 12 bases spanning the gap. The CDR3 DNA reads as TGTGCCAGCAGTTTACTTGGCGAATCTCAGTACTTC. It codes for CASSLLGESQYF.

V usage is TRBV20-1 and J usage is TRBJ1-1; D not resolved. The ends were cut back, 2 bases at V and 4 bases at J, with 14 bases in the middle. This CDR3 spans 14 amino acids. Germline V gene lookup returns CDR1 DFQATT and CDR2 SNEGSKA (reference sequence). In DNA form, the CDR3 reads TGCAGTGCTAGACACCGGACGATCGTCACTGAAGCTTTCTTT. Its protein is CSARHRTIVTEAFF.

The chain joins TRBV13 to TRBJ2-5; 8 bases fit TRBD1. Germline-derived CDR1 and CDR2 are PRHDT and FYEKMQ (reference sequence). The CDR3 extends over 16 amino acids. V lost 5 bases, J lost 1 base, and 9 bases stayed unmatched. This CDR3 reads CASSPQGDPSQETQYF. The DNA of the CDR3 is TGTGCCAGCAGCCCACAGGGGGACCCGTCCCAAGAGACCCAGTACTTC.

The gene calls are TRBV10-3 and TRBJ2-2; no clear D. V lost 0 bases, J lost 0 bases, and 8 bases lay in between. This CDR3 is built from 16 residues. Germline V gene sequence: CDR1 ENHRY, CDR2 SYGVKD. In DNA form, the CDR3 reads TGTGCCATCAGTGAGTCGAAAGATCCGAACACCGGGGAGCTGTTTTTT. It yields the protein CAISESKDPNTGELFF.

This rearrangement joins TRBV9 to TRBJ2-3; D gene unclear. The CDR3 has 14 amino acids. Trimming took off 0 bases at V and 4 bases at J, with 9 bases between the two ends. The germline gives CDR1 SGDLS, CDR2 YYNGEE. The CDR3 sequence is CASSVDGQADTQYF. For the CDR3, the DNA is TGTGCCAGCAGCGTAGATGGCCAGGCAGATACGCAGTATTTT.

This chain uses TRBV15 with TRBJ1-5; perhaps TRBD1 as D (5 bases). V dropped 1 base and J dropped 5 bases, with 6 bases sitting between them. Germline-derived CDR1 and CDR2 are LNHNV and YYDKDF (reference sequence). The CDR3 runs 13 residues. Here the CDR3 reads CATSRVQDQPQHF. CDR3 nucleotide sequence: TGTGCCACCAGCAGAGTACAGGATCAGCCCCAGCATTTT.